This is a list of T cell receptor beta chains from one sample in a study of tumor and adjacent non-tumor tissue in lung cancer. MiXCR, run by TCRdb on the multiplex PCR reads, gives a single entry per CDR3 protein. The table records 120,000 or so distinct CDR3 sequences, about 80% of them present only once. Input material: lung tumor tissue. The receptors were gathered from a man in his sixties or seventies with non-small cell lung cancer. Each CDR3 is given with its conserved first and last residue. The D gene is left open where the match is weak. A row's size may be missing; if present it is once, few, many or a size class.

.,TRBV11-2,once,TRBJ2-7,CASSLAIAHKQYF,TGTGCCAGCAGCTTAGCAATAGCTCACAAGCAGTACTTC
TRBD2,TRBV29-1,.,TRBJ2-5,CSVGGLAVGETQCF,TGCAGTGTTGGTGGACTAGCGGTGGGAGAGACCCAGTGCTTC
.,TRBV5-1,.,TRBJ1-1,CANRSQPNSPEAFF,TGCGCCAACAGGTCGCAACCCAACAGTCCTGAAGCTTTCTTT
TRBD2,TRBV11-2,.,TRBJ2-3,CANSQVTSGTDTQYF,TGTGCTAACAGCCAAGTTACTAGCGGCACAGATACGCAGTATTTT
TRBD1,TRBV4-2,.,TRBJ1-5,CANSQGQGFSQPQHF,TGTGCCAACAGCCAAGGACAGGGATTCAGTCAGCCCCAGCATTTT
TRBD2,TRBV29-1,.,TRBJ2-5,CSARGTSSSETQYF,TGCAGCGCCCGAGGGACTAGCAGTTCGGAGACTCAGTACTTC
.,TRBV28,.,TRBJ1-1,CASRRETEVFF,TGTGCCAGCCGCAGGGAAACTGAAGTTTTCTTT
.,TRBV11-2,.,TRBJ2-7,CASNLLPTGLAYEQYF,TGTGCCAGCAACTTATTACCCACTGGGCTAGCCTACGAGCAGTACTTC
.,TRBV29-1,.,TRBJ1-2,CIVGSPGHGGYGYTF,TGCATAGTTGGATCCCCGGGACACGGGGGATATGGCTACACCTTC
.,TRBV6-2/TRBV6-3,.,TRBJ2-5,CASSSIRLAGSEPQKETQYF,TGTGCCAGCAGTTCCATCAGGCTAGCAGGATCCGAACCCCAAAAAGAGACCCAGTACTTC
.,TRBV11-3,.,TRBJ2-2,CVSSLRQDNIGELFF,TGTGTCAGCAGCCTGCGACAGGACAACATCGGGGAGCTGTTTTTT
.,TRBV27,.,TRBJ2-3,CASRRGVWGLQDTQYF,TGTGCCAGCAGGCGCGGTGTCTGGGGGCTTCAAGATACGCAGTATTTT
TRBD2,TRBV6-2/TRBV6-3,.,TRBJ2-1,CAISSGLGNTNEQFF,TGCGCCATCAGTTCGGGACTAGGCAATACCAATGAGCAGTTCTTC
.,TRBV7-9,.,TRBJ2-5,CASILVVRGRETQYF,TGCGCCAGCATCCTAGTCGTGAGGGGCCGAGAGACCCAGTACTTC
.,TRBV11-2,.,TRBJ2-3,CANSLIPGSNTQYF,TGTGCCAACAGCCTAATCCCAGGCTCAAATACGCAGTATTTT
TRBD2,TRBV29-1,.,TRBJ2-7,CSVDRLAGPPSYEQYF,TGCAGCGTTGACAGGCTAGCGGGGCCCCCTTCCTACGAGCAGTACTTC
.,TRBV29-1,.,TRBJ1-1,CSVFGLGTKTEALF,.
.,TRBV6-1,.,TRBJ1-1,CASTESRRHIEAFF,TGTGCCAGTACCGAAAGTCGGCGGCACATTGAAGCTTTCTTT
.,TRBV11-2,.,TRBJ2-7,CASSLAVVLELYF,TGTGCCAGCAGCCTAGCAGTAGTTCTCGAGCTGTATTTC
.,TRBV5-4,once,TRBJ2-2,CASSRIRDTGKLFF,TGTGCAAGCAGCCGGATTAGGGACACCGGGAAACTGTTTTTT
.,TRBV7-9,.,TRBJ2-1,CASSKDQPLYPYNEQFF,TGTGCCAGCAGCAAAGACCAGCCTCTTTACCCCTACAATGAGCAGTTCTTC
.,TRBV28,.,TRBJ2-1,CASSFLGRHEQFF,TGTGCCAGTAGTTTCCTAGGGCGCCATGAGCAGTTCTTC
.,TRBV6-6,.,TRBJ2-7,CASNYSRGYKQYF,TGTGCGAGCAATTACTCACGGGGCTACAAGCAGTACTTC
.,TRBV11-2,.,TRBJ2-7,CASNPPAWTPTYEHYF,TGTGCCAGCAACCCCCCCGCCTGGACACCAACCTACGAGCACTACTTC
.,TRBV13,.,TRBJ2-2,CTSSSGLTGELFF,TGTACCAGCAGCTCCGGACTTACCGGGGAGTTGTTTTTT
TRBD2,TRBV10-1,once,TRBJ2-1,CASSPIRGGFEQFF,TGCGCCAGTAGCCCCATCCGGGGGGGCTTTGAGCAGTTCTTC
.,TRBV5-5,.,TRBJ1-1,CASILDLNIEALF,TGTGCCAGCATCCTGGACCTTAACATTGAAGCTCTCTTT
.,TRBV28,.,TRBJ1-3,CASSLHGAGNTIYF,TGTGCCAGCAGCTTACATGGGGCGGGAAACACCATATATTTT
.,TRBV11-1,.,TRBJ2-7,CTSSLFGGYEKYF,TGTACCAGCAGCTTGTTTGGTGGATACGAAAAGTACTTC
TRBD1,TRBV11-3,.,TRBJ1-2,CGRSSTGGLVIF,TGTGGCAGAAGCTCAACAGGGGGCCTGGTCATCTTC
.,TRBV11-2,.,TRBJ1-1,CASSLNVREMNTENLF,TGTGCCAGCAGCTTAAATGTGCGGGAGATGAACACTGAAAATTTGTTT
.,TRBV13,.,TRBJ2-7,CASSSSPGDEQYF,TGTGCTAGCAGCTCATCCCCGGGGGACGAGCAGTACTTC
.,TRBV20-1,.,TRBJ1-5,CSASSIPLDHPQHF,TGCAGTGCCTCTTCGATACCTCTCGATCACCCCCAGCATTTT
.,TRBV11-3,.,TRBJ2-3,CTSNPRQGATDTQYF,TGTACCAGCAACCCAAGGCAGGGAGCCACAGATACGCAATATTTT
.,TRBV10-2,.,TRBJ2-1,CPSRSPGPSSHEHFF,TGCCCCAGCAGGTCCCCGGGACCCTCATCCCATGAGCACTTCTTC
.,TRBV29-1,.,TRBJ2-2,CSVLGDTGELFF,TGTAGCGTTCTGGGGGACACCGGGGAGCTGTTTTTT
.,TRBV6-2/TRBV6-3,.,TRBJ2-3,CASTYPMTVGHQDMRYF,TGTGCCAGCACTTACCCGATGACAGTAGGCCACCAGGATATGCGGTATTTT
.,TRBV6-6,.,TRBJ1-5,CASSSRDGDSNQPQHF,TGTGCCAGCAGTTCTAGGGACGGAGACAGCAATCAGCCCCAGCATTTT
.,TRBV11-3,.,TRBJ2-2,CVSRFLDTGELFF,TGTGTCAGCAGGTTCCTGGACACCGGAGAGCTGTTTTTT
.,TRBV5-1,many,TRBJ1-5,CASSLEGNEAQHF,TGCGCCAGCAGCTTGGAAGGGAATGAAGCCCAGCATTTT
.,TRBV20-1,.,TRBJ2-3,CSARYQIITDTQYF,TGCAGTGCTAGATACCAAATCATCACAGATACGCAGTATTTT
TRBD1,TRBV20-1,many,TRBJ1-2,CSPRDSSNYGYTF,TGCAGTCCGAGGGACAGTTCTAACTATGGCTACACCTTC
.,TRBV11-2,.,TRBJ2-2,CASSLDNQSGELFF,TGTGCCAGCAGCCTGGACAATCAGTCCGGGGAACTGTTCTTT
.,TRBV10-3,.,TRBJ2-1,CAISEGRGPYNKQFF,TGTGCCATCAGTGAGGGCAGGGGCCCCTACAATAAGCAGTTCTTC
TRBD2,TRBV11-3,.,TRBJ2-5,CTSASGCGRETQYF,TGTACTAGCGCTTCCGGCTGTGGGCGGGAGACCCAGTACTTC
.,TRBV5-1,.,TRBJ2-6,CASNSGLQVTSGANVLTF,TGCGCCAGCAACTCAGGCCTTCAGGTAACCTCTGGGGCCAACGTCCTGACTTTC
.,TRBV11-2,.,TRBJ2-7,CASSLLTSRYEQYF,TGTGCCAGCAGCTTGCTGACTAGTAGGTACGAGCAGTACTTC
TRBD1,TRBV5-5,.,TRBJ2-7,CASNCRDRGGEQYF,TGTGCCAGCAACTGCCGGGACAGGGGGGGCGAGCAGTACTTC
TRBD2,TRBV29-1,.,TRBJ2-7,CSVFGISGTTYEQYF,TGCAGCGTATTTGGGATTAGCGGGACTACCTACGAGCAGTACTTC
.,TRBV5-8,.,TRBJ2-1,CANTLFNMDEQFF,TGTGCCAACACCTTATTTAACATGGATGAGCAGTTCTTC
.,TRBV6-1,.,TRBJ1-1,CASTHWEQGRSEALF,TGTGCCAGCACCCATTGGGAACAGGGTCGTTCTGAAGCTTTATTT
TRBD2,TRBV6-5,.,TRBJ2-1,CASRPLAGARVEQFF,TGTGCCAGCAGACCCCTAGCGGGAGCCAGGGTTGAGCAGTTCTTC
TRBD2,TRBV28,.,TRBJ2-3,CASSQSGRVDRQYF,TGTGCCAGCAGTCAGAGCGGGAGGGTAGATAGGCAGTATTTT
TRBD2,TRBV4-3,once,TRBJ2-3,CASSQDLAGGQDTRYF,TGCGCCAGCAGCCAAGATCTAGCGGGAGGGCAAGATACGCGGTATTTT
.,TRBV5-6,.,TRBJ2-5,CPSSWDFMGETQYF,TGTCCCAGCAGCTGGGACTTCATGGGAGAGACCCAATACTTC
TRBD2,TRBV11-3,.,TRBJ2-7,CASSSNGLAGAAYEQYF,TGTGCCAGCAGCTCTAACGGACTAGCGGGAGCGGCCTACGAGCAATACTTC
.,TRBV14,.,TRBJ2-3,CPSSPTAEVFPDTQYF,TGTCCGAGCAGCCCGACAGCGGAAGTTTTCCCAGATACGCAGTATTTT
.,TRBV6-6,.,TRBJ2-3,CASRTVSTDTQYF,TGTGCCAGCAGGACAGTGAGCACAGATACGCAATATTTT
TRBD2,TRBV4-3,.,TRBJ2-2,CASSQEWSGVTGHLFF,TGCGCCAGCAGCCAAGAGTGGAGCGGGGTCACCGGGCACCTGTTTTTT